The 10 T cell receptor beta chains reported below all come from one sample, sequenced in a study of T cells in Graves' hyperthyroidism and ophthalmopathy. What was amplified from RNA transcripts were TCR beta CDR3 regions. The TCR CDR3 first-round RT-PCR relied on the HTBI primer set. Each CDR3 protein is one row after TCRdb ran MiXCR on the multiplex PCR reads. In the table there are fewer than 400,000 distinct CDR3 sequences, about 15% of which are singletons. The sample taken for sequencing was blood. These receptors originate from a man between 25 and 39 years old with Graves' hyperthyroidism.

This clonotype showed up many times. The chain uses TRBV11-2 and TRBJ2-5; D is unclear. This CDR3 has 18 amino acids. Per germline, CDR1 SGHAT and CDR2 FQNNGV. With 0 bases removed from V and 2 bases from J, the gap between germline ends came to 19 bases. The DNA of the CDR3 is TGTGCCAGCAGCTTAGATCTCAGATCTAGATGGTTTCAAGAGACCCAGTACTTC. Translated, it gives CASSLDLRSRWFQETQYF.

This clonotype came up many times. The chain employs TRBV20-1 and TRBJ2-3, with 9 nucleotides matching TRBD2. The CDR3 totals 16 residues. In germline, CDR1 is DFQATT, CDR2 SNEGSKA (reference sequence). With 4 bases clipped from V and 3 bases from J, the junction kept 11 bases outside the gene matches. For the CDR3, the DNA is TGCAGTGCTAATATTGGCGGGAGGGCGGGGACAGATACGCAGTATTTT. The encoded protein is CSANIGGRAGTDTQYF.

This clonotype was recorded at least ten times. The V and J genes are TRBV20-1 and TRBJ2-1; 8 bases align to TRBD2. Germline V gives CDR1 DFQATT, CDR2 SNEGSKA (reference sequence). The V segment lost 7 bases and the J segment 10 bases; nucleotides outside the gene matches: 6. CDR3 length: 11 residues. The CDR3 nucleotides read TGCAGTGGACTAGCGCAATTAGAGCAGTTCTTC. Translation gives CSGLAQLEQFF.

In this sample, this clonotype turned up a few times. The genes are TRBV6-8 and TRBJ1-2, with D tentatively TRBD1 (5 bases). Germline CDR1 and CDR2: MNHGY and SAAAGT. Trimming stripped 2 bases from V and 4 bases from J, with 8 bases between. The CDR3 covers 13 residues. CDR3 sequence (DNA): TGTGCCAGCAGTTACAGGGGTGGCTATGGCTACACCTTC. Translated: CASSYRGGYGYTF.

This clonotype was picked up a small number of times. The J gene is TRBJ1-1, the V gene TRBV5-1; tentative D call: TRBD1 (5 bases). Germline CDR1 SGHRS, CDR2 YFSETQ. The CDR3 runs 15 residues. Deletions cut 7 bases from V and 0 bases from J, with 16 bases between. CDR3 loop: CASEIGGRMNTEAFF. The DNA of the CDR3 is TGCGCCAGCGAGATTGGGGGACGGATGAACACTGAAGCTTTCTTT.

The rearrangement links TRBV2 to TRBJ2-7, with D unresolved. CDR1 is SNHLY, CDR2 FYNNEI, per germline. Trimming cost V 8 bases and J 4 bases, with 15 bases left between them. The CDR3 contains 13 residues. The CDR3 sequence is CASLDPLRYEQYF. In DNA, the CDR3 is TGTGCCAGCCTGGACCCTCTACGTTACGAGCAGTACTTC.

Ten or more counts support this clonotype. V is TRBV7-3 and J is TRBJ1-1, with a weak D call TRBD1 (5 bases). The CDR3 runs 14 residues. V dropped 2 bases and J dropped 1 base, with 8 bases sitting between them. Germline V CDR1 and CDR2: SGHTA, FQGTGA. The CDR3 here is CASSLAQGNTEAFF. As DNA, the CDR3 is TGTGCCAGCAGCTTAGCTCAGGGGAACACTGAAGCTTTCTTT.

This clonotype was picked up a small number of times. The V call is TRBV4-1, the J call TRBJ2-2, with 8 bases that match TRBD2. The CDR3 runs to 18 residues. Germline V gene data show CDR1 as MGHRA and CDR2 as YSYEKL. V shed 6 bases and J 4 bases; nucleotides not matched to a gene: 16. The CDR3 here is CASRPGPFQREITGELFF. The CDR3 region has the DNA TGCGCCAGCAGACCGGGCCCCTTCCAGCGGGAGATCACCGGGGAGCTGTTTTTT.

V is TRBV5-1 and J is TRBJ1-2, with no clear D. The CDR3 loop spans 13 amino acids. V lost 3 bases, J lost 4 bases, and 10 bases lay in between. Per germline, CDR1 SGHRS and CDR2 YFSETQ. In DNA form, the CDR3 reads TGCGCCAGCAGCTCTGGACGGGCCTATGGCTACACCTTC. Translating it yields CASSSGRAYGYTF.

This clonotype was counted ten times or more. The V and J genes are TRBV11-2 and TRBJ2-5, with TRBD1 identical over 9 bases. CDR1 and CDR2 (germline): SGHAT, FQNNGV. V trimming: 10 bases; J trimming: 1 base; junction bases outside the gene matches: 10. The CDR3 is made up of 15 amino acids. The DNA for the CDR3 is TGTGCCACCGCCGTCGGACAGGGGACCCAAGAGACCCAGTACTTC. It specifies CATAVGQGTQETQYF.